This entry lists 24 T cell receptor beta chains sequenced from one sample in a study of blood T cell repertoires in COVID-19. The assay was immunoSEQ multiplex PCR, and TCRdb's table has in-frame clones only and misses some. Counted here are about 170,000 clones, around 67% occurring once; the ten biggest clones make up less than 3%. The sample consisted of peripheral blood. The receptor source for this set is a woman older than 75 with acute or convalescent COVID-19.

V and J are TRBV29-1 and TRBJ1-3, with D hard to call. The V gene lost 4 bases and the J gene lost 2 bases, with 9 bases spanning the gap. The CDR3 covers 13 residues. The germline V gene has CDR1 SQVTM and CDR2 ANQGSEA. The CDR3: CSVVGQAGNTIYF. CDR3 DNA: TGCAGCGTTGTAGGCCAGGCTGGAAACACCATATATTTT.

The rearrangement links TRBV7-2 to TRBJ2-7; D remains ambiguous. This CDR3 has 13 residues. With 2 bases removed from V and 4 bases from J, the gap between germline ends came to 9 bases. Per the germline V gene, CDR1 is SGHTA and CDR2 is FQGNSA. The CDR3 DNA is TGTGCCAGCAGCTTAAGCGCGGAGTACGAGCAGTACTTC. Translation: CASSLSAEYEQYF. Combining the CDR3 with reference TRBV7-2 and TRBJ2-7 gives the whole variable domain GAGVSQSPSNKVTEKGKDVELRCDPISGHTALYWYRQSLGQGLEFLIYFQGNSAPDKSGLPSDRFSAERTGGSVSTLTIQRTQQEDSAVYLCASSLSAEYEQYFGPGTRLTVT.

The genes are TRBV19 and TRBJ2-7; no definite D call. The CDR3 is 13 residues long. V lost 6 bases and J 0 bases, leaving 9 bases between the germline ends. Germline CDR1 and CDR2: LNHDA and SQIVND (reference sequence). The CDR3 here is CASSPGYSYEQYF. The CDR3 DNA is TGTGCCAGTAGCCCGGGTTACTCCTACGAGCAGTACTTC. Full variable domain (rest looked up from reference TRBV19 and TRBJ2-7): DGGITQSPKYLFRKEGQNVTLSCEQNLNHDAMYWYRQDPGQGLRLIYYSQIVNDFQKGDIAEGYSVSREKKESFPLTVTSAQKNPTAFYLCASSPGYSYEQYFGPGTRLTVT.

This clone appeared a few times. The chain is built from TRBV7-2 and TRBJ2-7, with TRBD2 matching over 7 bases. The germline V gene encodes CDR1 SGHTA and CDR2 FQGNSA. The CDR3 totals 15 residues. V was clipped by 1 base and J by 1 base; unmatched bases: 4. Written as DNA, the CDR3 is TGTGCCAGCAGCTTAGGGGGGGGAATGTCCTACGAGCAGTACTTC. It yields the protein CASSLGGGMSYEQYF.

The V gene is TRBV19, the J gene TRBJ2-1; D possibly corresponds to TRBD1 (6 bases). The CDR3 consists of 16 residues. V was cut by 6 bases and J by 4 bases, with 19 bases left in between. Germline V gene sequence: CDR1 LNHDA, CDR2 SQIVND (reference sequence). The CDR3 sequence is CASSSLQGILYNEQFF. CDR3 coding DNA: TGTGCCAGTAGCTCGCTGCAGGGGATTTTGTACAATGAGCAGTTCTTC.

A few counts support this clone. V and J are TRBV10-3 and TRBJ1-2, with D unresolved. The CDR3 runs to 13 residues. The germline gives CDR1 ENHRY, CDR2 SYGVKD. Trimming took 0 bases from V and 8 from J, leaving 10 bases between them. For the CDR3, the DNA is TGTGCCATCAGTGAGTCCGAGGCTCGCGGCTACACCTTC. Residues: CAISESEARGYTF.

The V call is TRBV4-2, the J call TRBJ2-7; 11 nucleotides line up with TRBD2. Germline V gene lookup returns CDR1 LGHNA and CDR2 YNFKEQ. Unmatched junction bases numbered 4, after V lost 2 bases and J lost 1 base. CDR3 length: 16 amino acids. The CDR3 loop reads CASSQHTSGSSYEQYF. CDR3 DNA sequence: TGTGCCAGCAGCCAACACACTAGCGGGAGTTCCTACGAGCAGTACTTC.

The chain couples TRBV5-4 to TRBJ2-1, with 9 bases fitting TRBD2. Germline V gene data show CDR1 as SGHNT and CDR2 as YYREEE (reference sequence). The V segment lost 1 base and the J segment 7 bases; nucleotides outside the gene matches: 6. This CDR3 region has 15 residues. The CDR3 here is CASSLPLAGNNEQFF. DNA of the CDR3: TGTGCCAGCAGCTTGCCGCTAGCGGGAAATAATGAGCAGTTCTTC.

This clone has more than one count but fewer than ten. The CDR3 DNA sequence: TGCGCCAGCAGCCAAGGACAGGGGTACAATCAGCCCCAGCATTTT. Amino acids: CASSQGQGYNQPQHF. This chain uses TRBV4-1 with TRBJ1-5; 8 bases match TRBD1. Germline CDR1 MGHRA, CDR2 YSYEKL. The CDR3 consists of 15 residues. V lost 1 base, J lost 3 bases, and 2 bases stayed unmatched.

V and J are TRBV24-1 and TRBJ2-1, with TRBD2 matching 7 bases. Germline CDR1 reads KGHDR; CDR2 reads SFDVKD. J lost 8 bases, V lost 1 base, and 10 bases had no gene match. The CDR3 has 16 amino acids. The CDR3 here is CATSDFKRGSGDEQFF. The DNA of the CDR3 is TGTGCCACCAGTGATTTCAAGCGCGGGAGTGGCGATGAGCAGTTCTTC.

This clone was recorded once. The chain carries TRBV28 and TRBJ2-3, with D possibly TRBD1 on 7 matching bases. The length of the CDR3 is 18 residues. Per germline, CDR1 MDHEN and CDR2 SYDVKM. V lost 3 bases and J lost 1, with 20 bases in between. The CDR3, as DNA: TGTGCCAGCAGTTTTAAAGCGACAGGGTTAGCGGGCACAGATACGCAGTATTTT. Translating gives CASSFKATGLAGTDTQYF.

The chain joins TRBV19 to TRBJ1-2; maybe TRBD1 (5 bases). Germline V lookup: CDR1 LNHDA, CDR2 SQIVND (reference sequence). The length of the CDR3 is 15 residues. V was cut by 9 bases and J by 2 bases, with 19 bases left in between. The CDR3: CASWGGKGRNYGYTF. The CDR3 DNA sequence: TGTGCCAGCTGGGGGGGTAAGGGCAGAAACTATGGCTACACCTTC.

The rearrangement joins TRBV15 to TRBJ1-1, with D possibly TRBD1 on 5 matching bases. Trimming cost V 0 bases and J 2 bases, with 10 bases left between them. Germline V gives CDR1 LNHNV, CDR2 YYDKDF (reference sequence). The CDR3 sequence is 15 residues long. CDR3 coding DNA: TGTGCCACCAGCAGAGACCGGGGGATAAACACTGAAGCTTTCTTT. It encodes CATSRDRGINTEAFF.

This chain uses TRBV11-2 with TRBJ2-3, with TRBD2 identical over 8 bases. This CDR3 comprises 15 residues. Losses at the gene ends were 0 bases for V and 4 bases for J; bases not matched to a gene: 3. The V gene's germline CDR1 is SGHAT and CDR2 FQNNGV. DNA of the CDR3: TGTGCCAGCAGCTTAGAACGGACTAGCCCAGATACGCAGTATTTT. This gives the protein CASSLERTSPDTQYF.

This clone was seen more than once but under ten times. The chain joins TRBV7-8 to TRBJ1-2; D ambiguous. With 5 bases removed from V and 1 base from J, the gap between germline ends came to 11 bases. The CDR3 has 14 residues. Germline loops: CDR1 SGHVS, CDR2 FQNEAQ. CDR3 nucleotides: TGTGCCAGCAGCCCGAACTATGATAACTATGGCTACACCTTC. This encodes CASSPNYDNYGYTF. The variable domain in full, completed from reference TRBV7-8 and TRBJ1-2, reads GAGVSQSPRYKVAKRGQDVALRCDPISGHVSLFWYQQALGQGPEFLTYFQNEAQLDKSGLPSDRFFAERPEGSVSTLKIQRTQQEDSAVYLCASSPNYDNYGYTFGSGTRLTVV.

This clone was recorded only once. The V gene is TRBV9, the J gene TRBJ2-3; TRBD2 matches at 9 bases. V lost 0 bases, J lost 1 base, and 3 bases stayed unmatched. The CDR3 sequence is 16 residues long. Per germline, CDR1 SGDLS and CDR2 YYNGEE. The CDR3 bases are TGTGCCAGCAGCGTAGTACCTAGCGGGGGCACAGATACGCAGTATTTT. This codes for CASSVVPSGGTDTQYF. The variable domain in full, with the rest retrieved from reference TRBV9 and TRBJ2-3, is DSGVTQTPKHLITATGQRVTLRCSPRSGDLSVYWYQQSLDQGLQFLIQYYNGEERAKGNILERFSAQQFPDLHSELNLSSLELGDSALYFCASSVVPSGGTDTQYFGPGTRLTVL.

In regard to this clone: This same CDR3 is encoded by further DNA sequences in the sample. The chain links TRBV5-1 to TRBJ2-2, with 9 positions matching TRBD1. Looked up from germline, CDR1 is SGHRS and CDR2 is YFSETQ. V was clipped by 3 bases and J by 4 bases; unmatched bases: 4. This CDR3 is 15 amino acids long. Here the CDR3 reads CASSSGQGRTGELFF. The CDR3 DNA is TGCGCCAGCAGCTCGGGACAGGGACGCACCGGGGAGCTGTTTTTT.

In its sample, this clone was seen once. V is TRBV7-6 and J is TRBJ1-1, with TRBD1 matching over 9 bases. The CDR3 has 13 residues. Germline V gene lookup returns CDR1 SGHVS and CDR2 FNYEAQ. Trimming cost V 1 base and J 11 bases; bases outside gene matches: 5. Here the CDR3 reads CASSLDQQGAAFF. The CDR3 coding sequence is TGTGCCAGCAGCTTAGATCAACAGGGGGCGGCTTTCTTT.

This sequence joins TRBV28 and TRBJ2-5; 7 nucleotides line up with TRBD1. The length of the CDR3 is 14 residues. Germline trimming cut 8 bases from V and 5 bases from J; bases unmatched to any gene: 11. The germline V gene encodes CDR1 MDHEN and CDR2 SYDVKM. The CDR3, as DNA: TGTGCCAGCGCAACGAGACAGGGAACGGAGACCCAGTACTTC. This gives the protein CASATRQGTETQYF.

CDR3 sequence (DNA): TGCAGCGCCGTAAGGGGACAGGGTTACGAGCAGTACTTC. It specifies CSAVRGQGYEQYF. The chain joins TRBV29-1 to TRBJ2-7; TRBD1 matches at 9 bases. This CDR3 is built from 13 residues. The germline V gene has CDR1 SQVTM and CDR2 ANQGSEA. J gave up 4 bases and V 7 bases, and 8 bases lay outside the gene matches.

CDR3 DNA sequence: TGTGCCAGCAGCCAAGCCTCCCGGGGTTATAACACTGAAGCTTTCTTT. It codes for CASSQASRGYNTEAFF. The genes are TRBV4-2 and TRBJ1-1; the D is unclear. CDR3 length equals 16 residues. V lost 1 base and J lost 2, with 14 bases in between. Germline CDR1 is LGHNA and CDR2 is YNFKEQ.

V gene TRBV6-5 combines with J gene TRBJ2-1, with D tentatively TRBD2 (5 bases). Germline CDR1 MNHEY, CDR2 SVGAGI. With 5 bases removed from V and 7 bases from J, the gap between germline ends came to 9 bases. CDR3 length: 12 residues. DNA for the CDR3: TGTGCCAGCAGTCCCGGGATGAATGAGCAGTTCTTC. It is translated as CASSPGMNEQFF.

This clone was picked up a small number of times. The gene calls are TRBV5-8 and TRBJ2-5; a weak D match, TRBD2 (5 bases). This CDR3 region has 13 residues. V shed 7 bases and J shed 5 bases, with 15 bases lying between them. CDR1 SGHTS and CDR2 YDEGEE come from the germline V gene. DNA of the CDR3: TGTGCCAGCTGCCGACTACTCCGGGAGACCCAGTACTTC. As protein: CASCRLLRETQYF.

The chain couples TRBV6-5 to TRBJ1-1; D remains ambiguous. Germline CDR1 MNHEY, CDR2 SVGAGI. The V and J ends lost 2 bases and 8 bases respectively, with 9 bases between them. The CDR3 spans 12 residues. The CDR3 loop reads CASSYPGREAFF. CDR3 DNA: TGTGCCAGCAGTTACCCTGGGAGGGAAGCTTTCTTT.